This T cell receptor (beta chain) originates from a study of CD8 T cells in Susac syndrome. Points from the study as a whole: The study admitted that it had a relatively small number of individuals in its TCR sequencing and HLA analysis.

Remarks on this clonotype: The antigen is not known.

Random hexamers were used to reverse transcribe 0.5 to 1 ug of RNA. Amplification of TCR beta CDR3 spanned 54 Vbeta and 13 Jbeta via immunoSEQ multiplex PCR. TCRdb called the immunoSEQ multiplex PCR reads again in MiXCR, with one record for every CDR3 protein. The table includes under 80,000 distinct CDR3 sequences, over 85% detected once. TCR beta sequencing covered blood CD8+ and CD4+ T cells. Negative isolation was used for CD8+ and CD4+ T cells and FACS enrichment for TEMRA cells. The sequence was collected from a human donor with multiple sclerosis. The source material was CD8+ T cells from PBMCs.

The CDR3, as DNA: TGTGCCAGTAGCTGGGGACGGTCGTACGAGCAGTACTTC. Encoded protein: CASSWGRSYEQYF. The V call is TRBV19, the J call TRBJ2-7; D is tentatively TRBD1 or TRBD2 (5 bases each). CDR1 LNHDA and CDR2 SQIVND come from the germline V gene (reference sequence). Trimming stripped 6 bases from V and 4 bases from J, with 13 bases between. This CDR3 is built from 13 residues.